A selection of T cell receptor beta chains follows, all from one sample in a study of shared clonotypes between healthy human individuals. Sequencing was performed with immunoSEQ multiplex PCR; in TCRdb, only in-frame clones are kept and a portion is missing. This sample carries roughly 660,000 clones, about 90% of them seen once, and the ten largest clones take 34%. Material: memory CD8+ T cells from PBMCs. These receptors originate from a man between 18 and 29 years old in good health. Some clones in this sample may be carry-over from other donors' samples. Each CDR3 is given with its conserved first and last residue. The order of the fields is V gene, D gene, clone size, J gene, CDR3 length, CDR3 DNA, CDR3 protein. A D gene is named only where the DNA matches it firmly. Clone size appears in some rows only: once, few, many, or a class for an expanded clone.

TRBV27,-,-,TRBJ2-7,11,TGTGCCAGCAGCCTGAACAGCGAGCAGTACTTC,CASSLNSEQYF
TRBV27,-,-,TRBJ2-1,16,TGTGCCAGCAGTTTTGTGTCGGCTTCCTCCTACAATGAGCAGTTCTTC,CASSFVSASSYNEQFF
TRBV9,-,-,TRBJ1-4,14,TGTGCCAGCAGCGTATTTGGAGGCAATGAAAAACTGTTTTTT,CASSVFGGNEKLFF
TRBV19,TRBD2,-,TRBJ2-7,15,TGTGCCAGTAGCTGGGGTAGCGGGAAGACCTACGAGCAGTACTTC,CASSWGSGKTYEQYF
TRBV7-9,TRBD1,-,TRBJ1-5,18,TGTGCCAGCAGCTTCCTCCCTGGACAGGGAGGAAGCAATCAGCCCCAGCATTTT,CASSFLPGQGGSNQPQHF
TRBV5-6,-,-,TRBJ1-1,15,TGTGCCAGCAGCTTAATAGGAGGGATGAACACTGAAGCTTTCTTT,CASSLIGGMNTEAFF
TRBV28,-,-,TRBJ1-2,12,TGTGCCAGCCTCGGGGGTGACTATGGCTACACCTTC,CASLGGDYGYTF
TRBV2,TRBD2,-,TRBJ2-1,16,TGTGCCAGTATGGGGGCCGGACTAGCCCAGTACAATGAGCAGTTCTTC,CASMGAGLAQYNEQFF
TRBV7-8,-,-,TRBJ1-5,16,TGTGCCAGCAGCTTAGGTTTCAGGAGTTTCAATCAGCCCCAGCATTTT,CASSLGFRSFNQPQHF
TRBV28,TRBD2,-,TRBJ2-1,22,TGTGCCAGCAGTTTAGGGGGCAGACTAGCGGGAAAAATGTGGAGCTCCTACAATGAGCAGTTCTTC,CASSLGGRLAGKMWSSYNEQFF
TRBV7-9,TRBD2,-,TRBJ2-1,18,TGTGCCAGCAGCGGGGGACTAGCGGGAGTACGATCCTACAATGAGCAGTTCTTC,CASSGGLAGVRSYNEQFF
TRBV6-1,-,-,TRBJ1-5,14,TGTGCCAGCAGTGAAGGGCCCCAGGACCAGCCCCAGCATTTT,CASSEGPQDQPQHF
TRBV9,TRBD1,-,TRBJ1-5,15,TGTGCCAGCAGCCTTGGGACAGGGCCGGGTGGGCCCCAGCATTTT,CASSLGTGPGGPQHF
TRBV2,-,-,TRBJ2-2,13,TGTGCCAGGAGAGCCGCGAACACCGGGGAGCTGTTTTTT,CARRAANTGELFF
TRBV6-5,-,-,TRBJ1-1,16,TGTGCCAGCAGTTACTCGACGATGGGAGGAGAAACTGAAGCTTTCTTT,CASSYSTMGGETEAFF
TRBV28,TRBD1,-,TRBJ2-3,16,TGTGCCAGCAGCCCACGGACAGGGGTGATCACAGATACGCAGTATTTT,CASSPRTGVITDTQYF
TRBV11-2,-,-,TRBJ2-3,16,TGTGCCAGCAGCTTATCTCGGGGAGGACGCACAGATACGCAGTATTTT,CASSLSRGGRTDTQYF
TRBV30,-,-,TRBJ2-7,11,TGTGCCTGGAGTGGAGGGTCCGAGCAGTACTTC,CAWSGGSEQYF
TRBV23-1,TRBD1,few,TRBJ1-4,17,TGCGCCAGCAGTCAACCCTCGGGACAGGGTACTAATGAAAAACTGTTTTTT,CASSQPSGQGTNEKLFF
TRBV29-1,-,-,TRBJ2-1,11,TGCAGCGTCGAAATGTACAATGAGCAGTTCTTC,CSVEMYNEQFF
TRBV19,-,once,TRBJ2-3,15,TGTGCCAGTAGTATCTGGACACGAAGCACAGATACGCAGTATTTT,CASSIWTRSTDTQYF
TRBV11-2,-,-,TRBJ2-7,17,TGTGCCAGCAGCTTAAATCCTCGGCAGATGGATTCCTACGAGCAGTACTTC,CASSLNPRQMDSYEQYF
TRBV19,TRBD1,-,TRBJ1-3,15,TGTGCCAGTAGTTATCGACAGGGACTAGGAAACACCATATATTTT,CASSYRQGLGNTIYF
TRBV28,TRBD2,-,TRBJ2-5,16,TGTGCCAGCAGTTTAGTAGCTAGCGGGAGTTACGAGACCCAGTACTTC,CASSLVASGSYETQYF
TRBV4-3,-,once,TRBJ2-5,15,TGCGCCAGCAGCCAAGATCGGACCGGGCGGGAGACCCAGTACTTC,CASSQDRTGRETQYF
TRBV5-1,-,-,TRBJ1-1,15,TGCGCCAGCAGCTTGGGGTGGGTCCAGAACACTGAAGCTTTCTTT,CASSLGWVQNTEAFF
TRBV10-3,-,once,TRBJ2-7,15,TGTGCCATCAGTGAATCCGGGGACCCAACTTACGAGCAGTACTTC,CAISESGDPTYEQYF
TRBV27,-,-,TRBJ2-1,14,TGTGCCAGCAGGTGGCTAACCGGCAACAATGAGCAGTTCTTC,CASRWLTGNNEQFF
TRBV10-3,TRBD1,-,TRBJ2-1,15,TGTGCCATCCACTTCCGGGACAGGGGATACAATGAGCAGTTCTTC,CAIHFRDRGYNEQFF
TRBV9,-,-,TRBJ1-4,15,TGTGCCAGCAGCGTACAGGGTGCAACTAATGAAAAACTGTTTTTT,CASSVQGATNEKLFF
TRBV7-6,TRBD2,-,TRBJ2-7,15,TGTGCCAGCAGCTTAGAACGCGGGAGGGACTACGAGCAGTACTTC,CASSLERGRDYEQYF
TRBV5-4,-,once,TRBJ2-2,12,TGTGCCATCAGAAGTGGTGGCGGGGAGCTGTTTTTT,CAIRSGGGELFF
TRBV4-1,-,-,TRBJ2-1,16,TGCGCCAGCAGTCCCAGGGGGGCGGGAGGAGGCAATGAGCAGTTCTTC,CASSPRGAGGGNEQFF
TRBV2,-,-,TRBJ2-7,15,TGTGCCGTTGGGGGCTACGGACGGGGATCCTACGAGCAGTACTTC,CAVGGYGRGSYEQYF
TRBV7-2,-,-,TRBJ1-5,14,TGTGCCAGCAGCTACCGACTCCTAAATCAGCCCCAGCATTTT,CASSYRLLNQPQHF
TRBV27,-,-,TRBJ2-7,13,TGTGCCAGCAGTTTTAAGCCCCGGTACGAGCAGTACTTC,CASSFKPRYEQYF